This T cell receptor (beta chain) was retrieved from a study of blood T cell repertoires in COVID-19. Whole-study context: Some COVID-19 samples were acute and others convalescent; all came from the United States, Italy and Spain.

In germline, CDR1 is SGHRS, CDR2 YFSETQ. The CDR3 runs 20 residues. V was shortened by 3 bases and J by 3 bases, with 31 bases between the two germline ends. TCRdb's copy holds only in-frame clones and misses some; the assay was immunoSEQ multiplex PCR. The table has about 50,000 clones, approximately 83% seen once. The clonotype originates from a human donor in a cohort sampled during active COVID-19. The donor label of this sample is uncertain. The sequenced material came from peripheral blood. The V call is TRBV5-1, the J call TRBJ2-7, with D maybe TRBD1 (6 bases). The CDR3, as DNA: TGCGCCAGCAGCTCTGGACAGTTGGCAACAACTAACCCTGGGATCTACGAGCAGTACTTC. Its protein product is CASSSGQLATTNPGIYEQYF.